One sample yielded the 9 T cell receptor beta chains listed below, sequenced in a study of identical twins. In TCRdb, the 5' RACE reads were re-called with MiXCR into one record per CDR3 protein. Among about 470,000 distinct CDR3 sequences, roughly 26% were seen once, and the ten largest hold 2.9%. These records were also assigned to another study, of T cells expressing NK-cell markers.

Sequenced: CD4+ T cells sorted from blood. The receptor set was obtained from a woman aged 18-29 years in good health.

Written as DNA, the CDR3 is TGCAGTGCGATGTTAGTAGCGGAGTACGAGCAGTACTTC. Amino acid sequence: CSAMLVAEYEQYF. The genes are TRBV20-1 and TRBJ2-7; D perhaps matches TRBD2 (6 bases). The CDR3 contains 13 residues. V was cut by 6 bases and J by 4 bases, with 16 bases left in between. Germline V gene data show CDR1 as DFQATT and CDR2 as SNEGSKA (reference sequence).

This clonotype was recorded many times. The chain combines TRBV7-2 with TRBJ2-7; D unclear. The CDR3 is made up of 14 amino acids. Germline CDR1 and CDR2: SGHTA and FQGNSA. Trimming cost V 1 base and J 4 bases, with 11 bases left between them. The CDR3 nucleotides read TGTGCCAGCAGCTTAGTATTCCCAAGTTACGAGCAGTACTTC. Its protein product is CASSLVFPSYEQYF.

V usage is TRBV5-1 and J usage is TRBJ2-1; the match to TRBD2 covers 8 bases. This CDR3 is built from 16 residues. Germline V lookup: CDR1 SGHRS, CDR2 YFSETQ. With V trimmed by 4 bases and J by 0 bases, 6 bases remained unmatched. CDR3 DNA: TGCGCCAGCAGCAGGCAAAGCGGGAGCTCCTACAATGAGCAGTTCTTC. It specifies CASSRQSGSSYNEQFF.

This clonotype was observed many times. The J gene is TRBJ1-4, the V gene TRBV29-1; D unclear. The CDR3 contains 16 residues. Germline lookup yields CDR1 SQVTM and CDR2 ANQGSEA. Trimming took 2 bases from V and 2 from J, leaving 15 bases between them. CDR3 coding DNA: TGCAGCGTTGAAAGTCCAGGAAACGAGACTAATGAAAAACTGTTTTTT. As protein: CSVESPGNETNEKLFF.

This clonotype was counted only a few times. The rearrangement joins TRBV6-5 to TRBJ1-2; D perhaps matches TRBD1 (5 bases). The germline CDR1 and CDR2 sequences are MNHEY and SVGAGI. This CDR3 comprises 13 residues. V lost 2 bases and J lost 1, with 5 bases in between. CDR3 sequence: CASSYQGNYGYTF. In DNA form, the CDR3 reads TGTGCCAGCAGTTACCAGGGTAACTATGGCTACACCTTC.

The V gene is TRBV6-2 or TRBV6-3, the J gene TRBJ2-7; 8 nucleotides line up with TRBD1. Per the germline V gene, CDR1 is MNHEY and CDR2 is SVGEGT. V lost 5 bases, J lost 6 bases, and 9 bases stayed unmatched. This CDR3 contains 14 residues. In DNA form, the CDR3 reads TGTGCCAGCAGTGTGCCGGGACAGGCCCTCGAGCAGTACTTC. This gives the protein CASSVPGQALEQYF.

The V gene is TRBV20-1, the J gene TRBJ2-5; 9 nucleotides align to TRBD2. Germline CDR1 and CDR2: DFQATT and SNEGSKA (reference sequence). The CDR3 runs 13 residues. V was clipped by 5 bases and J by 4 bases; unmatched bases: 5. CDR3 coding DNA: TGCAGTGCTGCGACTAGCGGTCGAGAGACCCAGTACTTC. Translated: CSAATSGRETQYF.

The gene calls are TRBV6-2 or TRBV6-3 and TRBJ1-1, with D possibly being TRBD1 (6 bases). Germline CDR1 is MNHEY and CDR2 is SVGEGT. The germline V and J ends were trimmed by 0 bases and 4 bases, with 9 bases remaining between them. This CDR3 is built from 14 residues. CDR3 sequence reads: CASSYSRTATEAFF. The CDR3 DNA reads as TGTGCCAGCAGTTACTCGCGGACAGCCACTGAAGCTTTCTTT.

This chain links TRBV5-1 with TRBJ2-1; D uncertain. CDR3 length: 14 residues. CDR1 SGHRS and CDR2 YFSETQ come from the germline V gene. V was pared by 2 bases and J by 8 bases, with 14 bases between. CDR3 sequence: CASSLFAPGDEQFF. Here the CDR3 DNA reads TGCGCCAGCAGCTTATTCGCCCCTGGGGATGAGCAGTTCTTC.